Reported below is one T cell receptor beta chain. Its antigen remains unidentified. Profiling relied on immunoSEQ multiplex PCR, and the TCRdb table lists in-frame clones only, not all of them. The profile shows some 92,000 clones, about 74% of them singletons. The data were obtained in a study of cytotoxic CD8 clonotypes in ibrutinib-treated CLL. Study-wide results and limits: Baseline clonality was higher than in age-matched healthy donors and moved in step with circulating CD8+ T-cell counts. There were few public clonotypes, and on treatment they contracted or stayed stable.

Cryopreserved PBMCs were the source of around 2 micrograms of genomic DNA, which went to TCR beta libraries. The CDR3 extends over 13 amino acids. Germline CDR1 SEHNR, CDR2 FQNEAQ (reference sequence). V shed 6 bases and J 5 bases; nucleotides not matched to a gene: 6. This material consisted of PBMCs, taken after 24 months of ibrutinib treatment. The clonotype originates from a human donor with chronic lymphocytic leukemia. This chain links TRBV7-9 with TRBJ2-7; 8 nucleotides line up with TRBD1. The DNA of the CDR3 is TGTGCCAGCAGGGTGACAGGGGCAAACGAGCAGTACTTC. Encoded protein: CASRVTGANEQYF.